This record looks at one TCR beta chain sequence and its context. This sample is part of a study of blood T cells in healthy people across ages. Across the whole study: Template switching recovered approximately one barcoded beta molecule for every two T cells.

Primers used in a second PCR of about 6 to 11 cycles were a sample-barcoded 5' primer and a J-beta primer mix. TCRdb passed the 5' RACE reads through MiXCR, listing each CDR3 protein once. Among hundreds of thousands of distinct CDR3 sequences listed, 58% were seen once. This sequence was found in a man in his sixties in good health. The sequenced sample was blood.

The CDR3 nucleotides are TGTGCCAGCATTATAAGGAGCTCCTACGAGCAGTACTTC. Amino acid sequence: CASIIRSSYEQYF. This chain connects TRBV2 to TRBJ2-7; D not certain. Deletions cut 7 bases from V and 0 bases from J, with 10 bases between. CDR1 is SNHLY, CDR2 FYNNEI, per germline. The CDR3 has 13 residues.